The entry below gives a single T cell receptor (beta chain) sequence along with its context. From germline, CDR1 is MNHEY and CDR2 SVGAGI. The CDR3 sequence is 15 residues long. V was shortened by 7 bases and J by 1 base, with 14 bases between the two germline ends. Measured with immunoSEQ multiplex PCR; TCRdb has only the in-frame clones, and not every one. Among 61,000 or so clones, roughly 88% were seen once, and the ten largest hold under 20%. This sample was taken from a study of blood T cell repertoires in COVID-19. Material: peripheral blood. The chain carries TRBV6-5 and TRBJ1-3; D call uncertain. The sequence was collected from a woman aged 80 or older with active COVID-19. The CDR3 DNA follows: TGTGCCAGCACCTCGAGGGCATGGTCTGGAAACACCATATATTTT. Protein product: CASTSRAWSGNTIYF.